The clone carrying this T cell receptor (beta chain) has just a few counts. Antigen: not known. Ligated cDNA underwent four rounds of PCR with nested alpha and beta constant region primers and SP2. Blood and skin TCR RNA was reverse transcribed with alpha and beta constant primers. TCRdb passed the 5' RACE reads through MiXCR, listing each CDR3 protein once. The table records about 60,000 distinct CDR3 sequences, 8% of them present only once. The library had UMIs added by 3' ligation of an oligonucleotide to TCR cDNA. Reverse transcription used DNase-treated unsorted total RNA, aiming for 1 to 1000 ng. These data are taken from a study of naive and memory T cell subsets. Regarding the study as a whole: TCR transcript changes with activation or differentiation may affect this RNA method.

Germline V CDR1 and CDR2: MDHEN, SYDVKM. The CDR3 is made up of 14 amino acids. V was shortened by 5 bases and J by 1 base, with 11 bases between the two germline ends. The chain couples TRBV28 to TRBJ1-1; D unclear. This clonotype originated in a female donor in good health. The CDR3 loop reads CASSIVRKNTEAFF. The CDR3 DNA sequence: TGTGCCAGCAGTATTGTTCGCAAGAACACTGAAGCTTTCTTT. The full variable domain, rest sourced from reference TRBV28 and TRBJ1-1, is DVKVTQSSRYLVKRTGEKVFLECVQDMDHENMFWYRQDPGLGLRLIYFSYDVKMKEKGDIPEGYSVSREKKERFSLILESASTNQTSMYLCASSIVRKNTEAFFGQGTRLTVV.